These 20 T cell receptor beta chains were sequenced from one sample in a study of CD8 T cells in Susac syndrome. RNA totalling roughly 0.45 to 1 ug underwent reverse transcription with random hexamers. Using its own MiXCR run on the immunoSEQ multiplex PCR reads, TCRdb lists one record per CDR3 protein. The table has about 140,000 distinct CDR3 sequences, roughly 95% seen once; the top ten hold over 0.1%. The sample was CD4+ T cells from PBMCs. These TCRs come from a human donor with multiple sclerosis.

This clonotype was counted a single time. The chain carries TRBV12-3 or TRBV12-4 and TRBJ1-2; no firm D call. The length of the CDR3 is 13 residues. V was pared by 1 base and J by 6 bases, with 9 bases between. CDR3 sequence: CASSLVAANGYTF. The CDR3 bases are TGTGCCAGCAGTTTAGTGGCAGCCAATGGCTACACCTTC.

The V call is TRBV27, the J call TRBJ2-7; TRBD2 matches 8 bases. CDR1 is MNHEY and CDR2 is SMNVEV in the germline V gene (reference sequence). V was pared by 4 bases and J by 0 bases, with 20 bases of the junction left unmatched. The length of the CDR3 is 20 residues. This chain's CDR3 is CASSSTPPGLDGWGSYEQYF. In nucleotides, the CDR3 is TGTGCCAGCAGTTCAACTCCACCGGGACTAGACGGTTGGGGCTCCTACGAGCAGTACTTC.

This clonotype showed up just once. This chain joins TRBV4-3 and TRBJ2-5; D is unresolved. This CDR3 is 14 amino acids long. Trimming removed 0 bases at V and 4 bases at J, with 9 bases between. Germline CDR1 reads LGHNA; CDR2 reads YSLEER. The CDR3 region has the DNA TGCGCCAGCAGCCAAGACCCGAGTTTAGAGACCCAGTACTTC. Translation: CASSQDPSLETQYF.

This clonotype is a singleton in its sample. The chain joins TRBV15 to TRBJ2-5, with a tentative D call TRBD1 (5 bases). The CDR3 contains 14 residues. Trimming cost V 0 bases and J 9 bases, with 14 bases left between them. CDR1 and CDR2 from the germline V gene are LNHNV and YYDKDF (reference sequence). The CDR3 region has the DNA TGTGCCACCAGCAGAGACAGGGCGGCCAGTGCCCAGTACTTC. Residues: CATSRDRAASAQYF.

DNA of the CDR3: TGCAGTGCTGTCAGGGGAGGTTATGGCTACACCTTC. Translating gives CSAVRGGYGYTF. This chain joins TRBV20-1 and TRBJ1-2; TRBD1 is a possible D gene (6 bases). This CDR3 contains 12 residues. Looked up from germline, CDR1 is DFQATT and CDR2 is SNEGSKA (reference sequence). With 5 bases removed from V and 5 bases from J, the gap between germline ends came to 12 bases.

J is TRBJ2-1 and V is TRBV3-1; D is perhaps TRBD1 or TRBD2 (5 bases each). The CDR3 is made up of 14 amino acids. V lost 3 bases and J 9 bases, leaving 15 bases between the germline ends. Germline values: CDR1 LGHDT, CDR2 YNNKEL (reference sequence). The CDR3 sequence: CASSQNRGPSEQFF. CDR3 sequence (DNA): TGTGCCAGCAGCCAGAACCGGGGCCCCAGTGAGCAGTTCTTC.

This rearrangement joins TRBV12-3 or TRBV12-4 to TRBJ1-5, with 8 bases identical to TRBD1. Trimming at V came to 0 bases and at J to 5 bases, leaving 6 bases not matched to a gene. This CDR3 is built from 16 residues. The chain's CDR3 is CASSLADRVRDQPQHF. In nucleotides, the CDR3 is TGTGCCAGCAGTTTAGCGGACAGGGTTCGTGATCAGCCCCAGCATTTT.

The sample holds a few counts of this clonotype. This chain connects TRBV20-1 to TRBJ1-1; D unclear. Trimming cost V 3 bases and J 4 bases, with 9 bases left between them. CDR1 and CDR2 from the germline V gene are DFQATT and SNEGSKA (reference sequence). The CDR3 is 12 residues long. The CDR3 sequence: CSARVGSTEAFF. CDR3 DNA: TGCAGTGCTAGGGTTGGGAGCACTGAAGCTTTCTTT.

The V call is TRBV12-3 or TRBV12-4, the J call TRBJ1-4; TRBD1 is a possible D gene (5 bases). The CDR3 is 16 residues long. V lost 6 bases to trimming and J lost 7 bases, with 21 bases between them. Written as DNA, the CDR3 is TGTGCCAGCAGATCCCCCCGAGACCCGAGGGGTGAAAAACTGTTTTTT. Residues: CASRSPRDPRGEKLFF.

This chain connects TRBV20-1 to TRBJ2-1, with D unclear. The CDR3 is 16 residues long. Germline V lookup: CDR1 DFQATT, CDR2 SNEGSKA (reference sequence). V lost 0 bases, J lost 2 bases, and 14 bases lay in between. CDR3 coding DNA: TGCAGTGCTAGAGATTTAAGGGTATCGCCCTACAATGAGCAGTTCTTC. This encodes CSARDLRVSPYNEQFF.

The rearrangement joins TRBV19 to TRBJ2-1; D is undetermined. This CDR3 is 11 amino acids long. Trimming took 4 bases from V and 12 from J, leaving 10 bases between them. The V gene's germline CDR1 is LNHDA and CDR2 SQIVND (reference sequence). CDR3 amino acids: CASSNERRQFF. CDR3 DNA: TGTGCCAGTAGTAATGAGAGACGGCAGTTCTTC.

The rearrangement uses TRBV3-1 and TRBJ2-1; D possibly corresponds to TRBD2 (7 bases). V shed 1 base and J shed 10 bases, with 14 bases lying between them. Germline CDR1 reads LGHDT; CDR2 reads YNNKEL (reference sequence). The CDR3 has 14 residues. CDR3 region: CASSQGRGAREQFF. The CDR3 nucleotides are TGTGCCAGCAGCCAAGGACGGGGGGCCAGGGAGCAGTTCTTC.

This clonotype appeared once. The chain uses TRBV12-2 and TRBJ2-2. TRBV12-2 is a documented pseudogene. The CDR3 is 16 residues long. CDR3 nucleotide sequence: TGTGCAAGTCGCTTTCCCGGTGCGGGAAACACCGGGGAGCTGTTTTTT. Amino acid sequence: CASRFPGAGNTGELFF.

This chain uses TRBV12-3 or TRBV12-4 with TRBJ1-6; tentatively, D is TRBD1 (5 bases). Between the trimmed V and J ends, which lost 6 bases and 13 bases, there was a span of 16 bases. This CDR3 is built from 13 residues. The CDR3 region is CASRTVDGWPLHF. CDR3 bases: TGTGCCAGCAGGACAGTAGACGGTTGGCCCCTCCACTTT.

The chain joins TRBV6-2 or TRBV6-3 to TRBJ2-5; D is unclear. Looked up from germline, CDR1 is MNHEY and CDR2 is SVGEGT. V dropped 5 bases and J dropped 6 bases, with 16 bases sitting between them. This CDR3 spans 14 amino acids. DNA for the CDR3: TGTGCCAGCAGTGGAAGGGTTCTAGAGAAGACCCAGTACTTC. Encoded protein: CASSGRVLEKTQYF.

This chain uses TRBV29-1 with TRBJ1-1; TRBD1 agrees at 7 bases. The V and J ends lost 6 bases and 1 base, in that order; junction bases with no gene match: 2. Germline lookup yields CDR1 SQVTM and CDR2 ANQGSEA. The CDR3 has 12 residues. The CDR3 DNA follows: TGCAGCGTGGGACAGACGAACACTGAAGCTTTCTTT. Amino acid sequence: CSVGQTNTEAFF.

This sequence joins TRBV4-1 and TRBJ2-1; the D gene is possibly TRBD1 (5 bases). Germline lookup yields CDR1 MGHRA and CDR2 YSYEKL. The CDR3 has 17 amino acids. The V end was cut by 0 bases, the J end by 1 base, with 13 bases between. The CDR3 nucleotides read TGCGCCAGCAGCCAAGACCCCCAAGGACATTCCTACAATGAGCAGTTCTTC. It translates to CASSQDPQGHSYNEQFF.

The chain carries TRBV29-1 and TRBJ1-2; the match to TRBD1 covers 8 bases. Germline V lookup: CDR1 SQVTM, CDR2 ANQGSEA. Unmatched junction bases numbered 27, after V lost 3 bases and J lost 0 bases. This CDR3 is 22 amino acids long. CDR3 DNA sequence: TGCAGCGTTGACCCCGGGACAGGTGCTCGCAGCCGGCTATCGGTCTCTAACTATGGCTACACCTTC. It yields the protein CSVDPGTGARSRLSVSNYGYTF.

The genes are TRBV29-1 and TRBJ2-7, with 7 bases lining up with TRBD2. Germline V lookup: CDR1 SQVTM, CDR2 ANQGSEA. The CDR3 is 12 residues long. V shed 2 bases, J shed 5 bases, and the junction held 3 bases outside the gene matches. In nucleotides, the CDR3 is TGCAGCGTTGAATCGGGGGGACACGAGCAGTACTTC. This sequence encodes CSVESGGHEQYF.

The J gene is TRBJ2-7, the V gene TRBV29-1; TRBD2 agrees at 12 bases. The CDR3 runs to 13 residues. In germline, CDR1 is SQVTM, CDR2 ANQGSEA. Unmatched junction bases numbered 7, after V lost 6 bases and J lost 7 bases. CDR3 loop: CSVGLAGPLEQYF. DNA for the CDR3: TGCAGCGTAGGACTAGCGGGACCCTTAGAGCAGTACTTC.